A selection of T cell receptor beta chains follows, all from one sample in a study of blood T cell repertoires in COVID-19. Measured with immunoSEQ multiplex PCR; TCRdb has only the in-frame clones, and not every one. The sample contains approximately 160,000 clones, around 81% of which appear only once. Material for sequencing was peripheral blood. The receptors originated from a man in his sixties with active or convalescent COVID-19. Each CDR3 is given with its conserved first and last residue. The order of the fields is V gene, clone size, D gene, J gene, CDR3 protein, CDR3 DNA. The D gene is left open where the match is weak. A clone size is listed for some rows: how often the clone was seen (once, few, many), or a class if it is expanded.

v_gene: TRBV10-1
abundance: once
d_gene: -
j_gene: TRBJ2-4
CDR3aa: CASSRRGENIQYF
CDR3nt: TGCGCCAGCAGCCGCAGGGGGGAAAACATTCAGTACTTC

v_gene: TRBV5-1
abundance: few
d_gene: TRBD1
j_gene: TRBJ1-1
CDR3aa: CASSLGAGGAGAFF
CDR3nt: TGCGCCAGCAGCCTCGGGGCAGGGGGCGCGGGAGCTTTCTTT

v_gene: TRBV12-3/TRBV12-4
abundance: few
d_gene: -
j_gene: TRBJ1-2
CDR3aa: CASTRRGYGYTF
CDR3nt: TGTGCCAGCACCCGACGGGGCTATGGCTACACCTTC

v_gene: TRBV7-9
abundance: -
d_gene: -
j_gene: TRBJ2-1
CDR3aa: CAMPGGPGFF
CDR3nt: TGTGCTATGCCAGGAGGGCCCGGGTTCTTC

v_gene: TRBV28
abundance: -
d_gene: -
j_gene: TRBJ1-5
CDR3aa: CASSALREAQPQHF
CDR3nt: TGTGCCAGCAGCGCGTTGAGGGAGGCCCAGCCCCAGCATTTT

v_gene: TRBV6-1
abundance: -
d_gene: -
j_gene: TRBJ1-2
CDR3aa: CASSEQGLLYGYTF
CDR3nt: TGTGCCAGCAGTGAACAGGGCTTACTCTATGGCTACACCTTC

v_gene: TRBV10-3
abundance: -
d_gene: -
j_gene: TRBJ2-3
CDR3aa: CAISDRLTSTDTQYF
CDR3nt: TGTGCCATCAGTGACAGGCTAACCAGCACAGATACGCAGTATTTT

v_gene: TRBV19
abundance: -
d_gene: -
j_gene: TRBJ1-3
CDR3aa: CASSTRQDSGNTIYF
CDR3nt: TGTGCCAGTAGTACCCGACAGGACTCTGGAAACACCATATATTTT

v_gene: TRBV10-3
abundance: -
d_gene: -
j_gene: TRBJ2-3
CDR3aa: CAISEPVTDTQYF
CDR3nt: TGTGCCATCAGTGAGCCCGTAACAGATACGCAGTATTTT

v_gene: TRBV6-2/TRBV6-3
abundance: -
d_gene: -
j_gene: TRBJ1-1
CDR3aa: CASRPSGGGTEAFF
CDR3nt: TGTGCCAGCAGGCCTTCCGGGGGGGGGACTGAAGCTTTCTTT

v_gene: TRBV2
abundance: -
d_gene: TRBD1
j_gene: TRBJ1-1
CDR3aa: CASRRTGDTEAFF
CDR3nt: TGTGCCAGCAGACGGACAGGGGACACTGAAGCTTTCTTT

v_gene: TRBV10-3
abundance: -
d_gene: -
j_gene: TRBJ1-5
CDR3aa: CAARAQENSNQPQHF
CDR3nt: TGTGCCGCAAGGGCACAGGAGAATAGCAATCAGCCCCAGCATTTT

v_gene: TRBV6-5
abundance: once
d_gene: TRBD2
j_gene: TRBJ2-7
CDR3aa: CASSYSTSGGAGEQYF
CDR3nt: TGTGCCAGCAGTTACTCGACTAGCGGGGGGGCGGGTGAGCAGTACTTC

v_gene: TRBV18
abundance: -
d_gene: -
j_gene: TRBJ2-7
CDR3aa: CASSLTVPEGEQYF
CDR3nt: TGTGCCAGCTCACTCACTGTCCCTGAGGGCGAGCAGTACTTC

v_gene: TRBV5-5
abundance: -
d_gene: -
j_gene: TRBJ1-1
CDR3aa: CASSWGDTEAFF
CDR3nt: TGTGCCAGCAGCTGGGGGGACACTGAAGCTTTCTTT

v_gene: TRBV19
abundance: -
d_gene: -
j_gene: TRBJ1-2
CDR3aa: CASTSRFDSNYGYTF
CDR3nt: TGTGCCAGTACCTCCCGATTTGACAGTAACTATGGCTACACCTTC

v_gene: TRBV7-2
abundance: -
d_gene: TRBD2
j_gene: TRBJ2-5
CDR3aa: CASSLDDGGGLKETQYF
CDR3nt: TGTGCCAGCAGCTTAGACGATGGGGGAGGGTTAAAAGAGACCCAGTACTTC

v_gene: TRBV3-1/TRBV3-2
abundance: once
d_gene: -
j_gene: TRBJ2-7
CDR3aa: CASSQEPARAYEQYF
CDR3nt: TGTGCCAGCAGCCAAGAACCAGCGCGGGCCTACGAGCAGTACTTC

v_gene: TRBV14
abundance: -
d_gene: -
j_gene: TRBJ2-3
CDR3aa: CASSSRHRTATDTQYF
CDR3nt: TGTGCCAGCAGCTCCCGCCACCGGACAGCTACGGATACGCAGTATTTT

v_gene: TRBV10-2
abundance: -
d_gene: TRBD2
j_gene: TRBJ2-7
CDR3aa: CASSDNSGGEQYF
CDR3nt: TGCGCCAGCAGTGATAATAGCGGGGGCGAGCAGTACTTC

v_gene: TRBV27
abundance: -
d_gene: -
j_gene: TRBJ2-5
CDR3aa: CASSRGDGETQYF
CDR3nt: TGTGCCAGCAGTAGGGGCGATGGGGAGACCCAGTACTTC

v_gene: TRBV19
abundance: -
d_gene: -
j_gene: TRBJ1-4
CDR3aa: CASSIAYQGSTNEKLFF
CDR3nt: TGTGCCAGTAGTATAGCCTACCAGGGATCAACTAATGAAAAACTGTTTTTT

v_gene: TRBV25-1
abundance: -
d_gene: -
j_gene: TRBJ1-3
CDR3aa: CASTRDTSGNTIYF
CDR3nt: TGTGCCAGCACTAGGGACACTTCTGGAAACACCATATATTTT

v_gene: TRBV7-9
abundance: -
d_gene: -
j_gene: TRBJ2-5
CDR3aa: CASSYGETQYF
CDR3nt: TGTGCCAGCAGCTACGGAGAGACCCAGTACTTC

v_gene: TRBV2
abundance: -
d_gene: -
j_gene: TRBJ2-3
CDR3aa: CASSTSSGYTDTQYF
CDR3nt: TGTGCCAGCAGTACTAGCTCGGGGTACACAGATACGCAGTATTTT

v_gene: TRBV7-7
abundance: -
d_gene: TRBD1
j_gene: TRBJ2-5
CDR3aa: CASSFGQGGQETQYF
CDR3nt: TGTGCCAGCAGCTTTGGACAGGGAGGACAAGAGACCCAGTACTTC

v_gene: TRBV19
abundance: -
d_gene: TRBD2
j_gene: TRBJ2-1
CDR3aa: CASGRTSGIGNEQFF
CDR3nt: TGTGCCAGTGGCCGGACTAGCGGGATAGGGAATGAGCAGTTCTTC

v_gene: TRBV27
abundance: once
d_gene: -
j_gene: TRBJ1-5
CDR3aa: CASSSQGGGNQPQHF
CDR3nt: TGTGCCAGCAGTTCTCAGGGAGGAGGCAATCAGCCCCAGCATTTT

v_gene: TRBV10-1
abundance: -
d_gene: -
j_gene: TRBJ2-1
CDR3aa: CASSAKSPNEQFF
CDR3nt: TGCGCCAGCAGTGCTAAATCCCCCAATGAGCAGTTCTTC

v_gene: TRBV11-1
abundance: -
d_gene: TRBD1
j_gene: TRBJ2-5
CDR3aa: CASSAGQGFETQYF
CDR3nt: TGTGCCAGCAGCGCCGGACAGGGCTTCGAGACCCAGTACTTC

v_gene: TRBV5-4
abundance: -
d_gene: -
j_gene: TRBJ2-2
CDR3aa: CASSSNTGELFF
CDR3nt: TGTGCCAGCAGCTCAAACACCGGGGAGCTGTTTTTT

v_gene: TRBV18
abundance: -
d_gene: -
j_gene: TRBJ2-1
CDR3aa: CASSPPASSYNEQFF
CDR3nt: TGTGCCAGCTCACCACCTGCTAGCTCCTACAATGAGCAGTTCTTC

v_gene: TRBV27
abundance: -
d_gene: -
j_gene: TRBJ1-2
CDR3aa: CASSFTGNYGYTF
CDR3nt: TGTGCCAGCAGTTTCACAGGGAACTATGGCTACACCTTC

v_gene: TRBV7-8
abundance: -
d_gene: -
j_gene: TRBJ1-5
CDR3aa: CASSCQGRVCQPQHF
CDR3nt: TGTGCCAGCAGCTGCCAGGGGAGGGTTTGTCAGCCCCAGCATTTT

v_gene: TRBV10-1
abundance: -
d_gene: -
j_gene: TRBJ2-1
CDR3aa: CASSESRQGFNEQFF
CDR3nt: TGCGCCAGCAGTGAGTCGAGGCAGGGTTTCAATGAGCAGTTCTTC

v_gene: TRBV24-1
abundance: -
d_gene: -
j_gene: TRBJ1-1
CDR3aa: CATRQGSEAFF
CDR3nt: TGTGCCACCCGCCAGGGGAGTGAAGCTTTCTTT

v_gene: TRBV10-3
abundance: -
d_gene: TRBD1
j_gene: TRBJ2-7
CDR3aa: CAISEPSGDRGHYEQYF
CDR3nt: TGTGCCATCAGTGAGCCGAGCGGGGACAGGGGCCACTACGAGCAGTACTTC

v_gene: TRBV12-5
abundance: -
d_gene: -
j_gene: TRBJ2-3
CDR3aa: CASGSGNTDTQYF
CDR3nt: TGTGCTAGTGGTTCCGGGAACACAGATACGCAGTATTTT

v_gene: TRBV5-6
abundance: -
d_gene: TRBD1
j_gene: TRBJ1-2
CDR3aa: CASSFRTFQGGYGYTF
CDR3nt: TGTGCCAGCAGCTTCCGAACGTTTCAGGGGGGCTATGGCTACACCTTC

v_gene: TRBV9
abundance: -
d_gene: -
j_gene: TRBJ2-3
CDR3aa: CASSVRQVPTDTQYF
CDR3nt: TGTGCCAGCAGCGTACGGCAGGTGCCCACAGATACGCAGTATTTT

v_gene: TRBV6-5
abundance: -
d_gene: -
j_gene: TRBJ2-2
CDR3aa: CASSYHSYGTGELFF
CDR3nt: TGTGCCAGCAGTTATCACAGTTATGGGACCGGGGAGCTGTTTTTT

v_gene: TRBV6-6
abundance: -
d_gene: -
j_gene: TRBJ2-1
CDR3aa: CASSYGGYYNEQFF
CDR3nt: TGTGCCAGCAGTTACGGCGGGTACTACAATGAGCAGTTCTTC

v_gene: TRBV2
abundance: many
d_gene: TRBD1
j_gene: TRBJ2-7
CDR3aa: CASIPGQGSYEQYF
CDR3nt: TGTGCCAGTATTCCGGGACAGGGCTCCTACGAGCAGTACTTC